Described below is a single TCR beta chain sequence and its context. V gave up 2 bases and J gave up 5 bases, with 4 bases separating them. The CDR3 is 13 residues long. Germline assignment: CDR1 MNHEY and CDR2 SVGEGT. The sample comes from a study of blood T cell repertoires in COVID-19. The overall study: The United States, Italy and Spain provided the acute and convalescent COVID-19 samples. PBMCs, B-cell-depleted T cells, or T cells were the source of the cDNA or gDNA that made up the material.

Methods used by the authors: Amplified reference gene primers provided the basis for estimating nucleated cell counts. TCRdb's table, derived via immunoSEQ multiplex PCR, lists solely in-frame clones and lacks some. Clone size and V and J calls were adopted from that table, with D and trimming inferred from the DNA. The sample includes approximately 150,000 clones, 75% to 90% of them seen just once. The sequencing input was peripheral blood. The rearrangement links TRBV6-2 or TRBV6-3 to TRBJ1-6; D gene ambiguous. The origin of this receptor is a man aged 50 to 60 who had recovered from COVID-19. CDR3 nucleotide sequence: TGTGCCAGCAGTTACGTAGATAATTCACCCCTCCACTTT. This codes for CASSYVDNSPLHF.